This T cell receptor beta chain comes out of a study of shared T cell receptors in the human thymus. TCRdb's copy holds only in-frame clones and misses some; the assay was immunoSEQ multiplex PCR. The repertoire holds 500,000 to 550,000 clones, with about 84% as singletons. There are 16 residues in the CDR3. CDR1 and CDR2 from the germline V gene are SGDLS and YYNGEE. Germline trimming cut 0 bases from V and 4 bases from J; bases unmatched to any gene: 3. The same data also contributed to another study, on human thymus T cells. That paper adds: Thymic tissue was derived from resections collected during corrective heart surgery. Related work showed strongly overlapping thymic repertoires across unrelated individuals.

The specimen was thymocytes. The clonotype was recovered from a boy under two years old with a congenital heart defect. The chain combines TRBV9 with TRBJ2-5; TRBD2 matches 13 bases. The CDR3: CASSVELAGGGETQYF. The DNA for the CDR3 is TGTGCCAGCAGCGTAGAACTAGCGGGAGGGGGAGAGACCCAGTACTTC.